Listed below are T cell receptor beta chains from one sample, sequenced in a study of T cell responses to AZD1222 COVID-19 vaccine. Libraries were prepared by immunoSEQ multiplex PCR; TCRdb keeps only in-frame clonotypes and omits some of them. The repertoire holds fewer than 150,000 clones, 88% seen once, with 3% to 4% in the top ten. The material sequenced was peripheral blood, taken 28 days after the second AZD1222 dose. These receptors came from an adult who received the AZD1222 COVID-19 vaccine. Both conserved end residues are part of each CDR3. The D gene is left open where the match is weak.

j_call v_call d_call cdr3_aa
TRBJ2-5 TRBV7-7 TRBD1 CASSSGQGAHGTQYF
TRBJ1-5 TRBV28 . CASTRGQPQHF
TRBJ1-1 TRBV27 . CASKPGGSLNTEAFF
TRBJ2-1 TRBV19 TRBD1 CASSISGQSNNEQFF
TRBJ1-1 TRBV29-1 . CSVRTHNTEAFF
TRBJ2-3 TRBV7-9 . CASSLGGTSTPGDTQYF
TRBJ2-3 TRBV6-5 . CASSYVASNTQYF
TRBJ2-1 TRBV28 TRBD2 CASSQAPGLAGYNEQFF
TRBJ2-7 TRBV9 . CASSVSGDLRKQYF
TRBJ2-5 TRBV24-1 . CATFRDPRGETQYF
TRBJ2-7 TRBV5-1 . CASSLGKRVNSYEQYF
TRBJ1-1 TRBV10-3 . CAIRGQLNTEAFF
TRBJ1-2 TRBV7-9 TRBD1 CASSWDRGYGYTF
TRBJ2-5 TRBV5-1 TRBD2 CASSLSPGTSGRGRETQYF
TRBJ2-2 TRBV11-3 TRBD2 CASSRTSGSTGELFF
TRBJ2-7 TRBV11-2 . CASSLAGDRYEQYF
TRBJ1-2 TRBV12-3/TRBV12-4 TRBD1 CASSDPGGLSYTF
TRBJ1-1 TRBV5-1 . CASSLASVGGGAFF
TRBJ1-6 TRBV14 . CASSSQRTLHF
TRBJ2-2 TRBV5-4 . CASSLTGTSVGELFF
TRBJ1-3 TRBV30 . CACQRAVSGNTIYF